The rows below give T cell receptor beta chains drawn from one sample of a study of molecular identifiers for immune sequencing clone quantification. MiXCR, run by TCRdb on the PCR reads, gives a single entry per CDR3 protein. Found here are around 460,000 distinct CDR3 sequences, about 25% of them singletons; the top ten hold 0.7% to 0.9%. Sequenced sample: naive CD8+ T cells from blood, with Jurkat cell RNA spiked in. The receptors come from a human donor in good health. Some libraries in this study had Jurkat cell RNA spiked in. CDR3s include the opening cysteine and the closing phenylalanine or tryptophan. D genes are given only for firm matches. Clone size appears in some rows only: once, few, many, or a class for an expanded clone.

once	TRBV5-1	TRBJ1-3	NA	CASSSDEGFGGNTIYF	TGCGCCAGCAGCTCGGATGAGGGTTTTGGTGGAAACACCATATATTTT
many	TRBV2	TRBJ2-1	NA	CASEGLIYNEQFF	TGTGCCAGCGAGGGACTGATCTACAATGAGCAGTTCTTC
NA	TRBV6-6	TRBJ2-2	TRBD2	CASSYPRAGLNTGALFF	TGTGCCAGCAGTTACCCAAGAGCGGGGCTTAACACCGGGGCGCTGTTTTTT
few	TRBV27	TRBJ1-1	TRBD1	CASSQQGASEAFF	TGTGCCAGCAGCCAACAGGGGGCCTCTGAAGCTTTCTTT
NA	TRBV11-2	TRBJ2-7	TRBD2	CASSTWTSGGTSYEQYF	TGTGCCAGCAGCACCTGGACTAGCGGGGGGACCTCCTACGAGCAGTACTTC
NA	TRBV4-1	TRBJ2-1	NA	CASSQDQHGGTYNEQFF	TGCGCCAGCAGCCAAGATCAACACGGGGGAACCTACAATGAGCAGTTCTTC
NA	TRBV5-4	TRBJ2-3	TRBD2	CASSGWSSGSQGPFTDTQYF	TGTGCCAGCAGCGGTTGGTCTAGCGGGAGTCAAGGGCCTTTCACAGATACGCAGTATTTT
NA	TRBV27	TRBJ1-3	NA	CASTHTGSPGNTIYF	TGTGCCAGCACCCACACCGGGAGCCCTGGAAACACCATATATTTT
NA	TRBV27	TRBJ2-2	TRBD2	CASSLTTSGSPYTGELFF	TGTGCCAGCAGTTTAACAACTAGCGGGAGCCCTTACACCGGGGAGCTGTTTTTT
few	TRBV4-3	TRBJ2-5	NA	CASSQEAGWQETQYF	TGCGCCAGCAGCCAAGAGGCTGGGTGGCAAGAGACCCAGTACTTC
NA	TRBV10-3	TRBJ2-7	TRBD1	CAISESGTGHYEQYF	TGTGCCATCAGTGAGTCGGGGACAGGGCACTACGAGCAGTACTTC
NA	TRBV12-3/TRBV12-4	TRBJ2-3	TRBD1	CASSLSVTGSTDTQYF	TGTGCCAGCAGTTTATCTGTGACAGGGAGCACAGATACGCAGTATTTT
few	TRBV11-2	TRBJ2-7	NA	CASSFHTGSGEQYF	TGTGCCAGCAGCTTCCACACAGGGTCCGGGGAGCAGTACTTC
many	TRBV28	TRBJ2-3	TRBD1	CASARTGGTDTQYF	TGTGCCAGCGCCAGGACAGGGGGTACAGATACGCAGTATTTT
many	TRBV29-1	TRBJ2-3	NA	CSVRGLAEFTDTQYF	TGCAGCGTTCGGGGATTGGCGGAATTCACAGATACGCAGTATTTT
few	TRBV13	TRBJ2-5	TRBD1	CASSSPRTGGWETQYF	TGTGCCAGCAGCTCCCCTCGGACAGGGGGATGGGAGACCCAGTACTTC
many	TRBV7-9	TRBJ2-7	NA	CASSPGTQAEQYF	TGTGCCAGCAGCCCAGGGACACAGGCCGAGCAGTACTTC
few	TRBV7-9	TRBJ2-3	NA	CASSSGGAYGTDTQYF	TGTGCCAGCAGCTCAGGGGGGGCGTACGGCACAGATACGCAGTATTTT
many	TRBV27	TRBJ1-5	NA	CASSHPGQLNQPQHF	TGTGCCAGCAGTCACCCCGGCCAACTCAATCAGCCCCAGCATTTT
few	TRBV7-3	TRBJ2-1	TRBD1	CASSQQGGEQFF	TGTGCCAGCAGCCAACAGGGGGGTGAGCAGTTCTTC
few	TRBV19	TRBJ1-5	TRBD1	CASTAGQGADQPQHF	TGTGCCAGTACGGCGGGACAGGGGGCTGATCAGCCCCAGCATTTT
many	TRBV27	TRBJ2-7	TRBD2	CASSPGRGISSYEQYF	TGTGCCAGCAGTCCCGGGAGGGGGATTAGCTCCTACGAGCAGTACTTC